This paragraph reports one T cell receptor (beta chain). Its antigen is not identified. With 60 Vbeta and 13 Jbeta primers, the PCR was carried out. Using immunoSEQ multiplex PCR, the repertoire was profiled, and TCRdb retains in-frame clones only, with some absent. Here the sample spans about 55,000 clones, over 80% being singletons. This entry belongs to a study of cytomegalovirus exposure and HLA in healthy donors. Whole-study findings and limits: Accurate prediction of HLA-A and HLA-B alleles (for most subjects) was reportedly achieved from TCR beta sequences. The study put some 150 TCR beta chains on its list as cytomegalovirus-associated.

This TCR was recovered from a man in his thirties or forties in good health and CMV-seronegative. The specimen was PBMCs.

The CDR3 loop reads CASSLGPGGAYNEQFF. CDR3 nucleotides: TGTGCCAGCAGTTTGGGACCAGGGGGCGCCTACAATGAGCAGTTCTTC. This chain connects TRBV27 to TRBJ2-1, with 8 bases matching TRBD1. The junction had 6 bases not matched to a gene; V was cut back by 3 bases and J by 2 bases. Germline CDR1 reads MNHEY; CDR2 reads SMNVEV (reference sequence). The CDR3 runs to 16 residues.